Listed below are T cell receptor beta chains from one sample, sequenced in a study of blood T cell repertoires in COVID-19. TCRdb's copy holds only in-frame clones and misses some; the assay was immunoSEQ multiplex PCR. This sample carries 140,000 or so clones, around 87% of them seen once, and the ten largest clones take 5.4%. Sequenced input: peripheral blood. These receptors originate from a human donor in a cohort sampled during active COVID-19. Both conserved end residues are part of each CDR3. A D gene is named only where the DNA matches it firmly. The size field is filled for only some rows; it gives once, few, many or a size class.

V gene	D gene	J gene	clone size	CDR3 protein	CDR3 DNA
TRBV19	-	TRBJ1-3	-	CASSIPPEFSDSGNTIYF	TGTGCCAGTAGTATACCCCCGGAGTTTTCGGACTCTGGAAACACCATATATTTT
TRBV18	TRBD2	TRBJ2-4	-	CASSPRPGGASNIQYF	TGTGCCAGCTCACCCCGTCCCGGGGGGGCTAGCAACATTCAGTACTTC
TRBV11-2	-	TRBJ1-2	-	CASSLERQGPAPFYGYTF	TGTGCCAGCAGCTTAGAACGGCAGGGGCCGGCCCCTTTCTATGGCTACACCTTC
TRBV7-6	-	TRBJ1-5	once	CASSLGQGGSNQPQHF	TGTGCCAGCAGCTTAGGTCAGGGAGGAAGCAATCAGCCCCAGCATTTT
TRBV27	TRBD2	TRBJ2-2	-	CASRLAGGLNTGELFF	TGTGCCAGCAGACTAGCGGGGGGGCTGAACACCGGGGAGCTGTTTTTT
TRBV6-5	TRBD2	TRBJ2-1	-	CASSYSRGAGYEQFF	TGTGCCAGCAGTTACTCGCGGGGGGCGGGTTATGAGCAGTTCTTC
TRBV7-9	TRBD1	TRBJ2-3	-	CASSPGQGTDTQYF	TGTGCCAGCAGCCCTGGACAGGGAACAGATACGCAGTATTTT
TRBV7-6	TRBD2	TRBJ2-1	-	CASSPGLAGVDEQFF	TGTGCCAGCAGCCCCGGACTAGCGGGAGTGGATGAGCAGTTCTTC
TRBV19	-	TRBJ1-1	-	CASTLGANTEAFF	TGTGCCAGTACCTTGGGGGCGAACACTGAAGCTTTCTTT
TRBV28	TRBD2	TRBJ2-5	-	CASRTSVETQYF	TGTGCCAGTCGGACTAGCGTAGAGACCCAGTACTTC
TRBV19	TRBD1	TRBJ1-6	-	CASTRRGDRDNSPLHF	TGTGCCAGTACCCGGAGGGGGGACAGGGATAATTCACCCCTCCACTTT
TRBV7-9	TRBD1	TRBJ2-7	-	CASSSWTGSGYEQYF	TGTGCCAGCAGCTCGTGGACAGGGTCTGGCTACGAGCAGTACTTC
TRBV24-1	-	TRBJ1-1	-	CATSDWSGGPKAFF	TGTGCCACCAGTGATTGGAGCGGAGGGCCGAAAGCTTTCTTT
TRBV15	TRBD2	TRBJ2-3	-	CATSRGLAGSTDTQYF	TGTGCCACCAGCAGAGGGCTAGCGGGGAGCACAGATACGCAGTATTTT
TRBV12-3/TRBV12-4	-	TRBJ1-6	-	CASSLQAISPLHF	TGTGCCAGCAGTTTACAGGCGATCTCACCCCTCCACTTT
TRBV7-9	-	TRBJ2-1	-	CASSLVGRVDGDEQFF	TGTGCCAGCAGCTTAGTAGGGAGAGTCGACGGGGATGAGCAGTTCTTC
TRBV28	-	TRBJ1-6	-	CAVQGWNSPLHF	TGTGCCGTCCAGGGCTGGAATTCACCCCTCCACTTT
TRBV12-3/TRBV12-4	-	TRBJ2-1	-	CASSLYNEQFF	TGTGCCAGCAGTCTCTACAATGAGCAGTTCTTC
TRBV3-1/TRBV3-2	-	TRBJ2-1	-	CASSQEGLGEQFF	TGTGCCAGCAGCCAAGAAGGACTCGGTGAGCAGTTCTTC
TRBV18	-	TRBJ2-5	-	CASSRQQATQETQYF	TGTGCCAGCTCACGCCAACAGGCCACCCAAGAGACCCAGTACTTC
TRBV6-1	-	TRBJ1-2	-	CASSERTAYYGYTF	TGTGCCAGCAGTGAACGGACAGCTTACTATGGCTACACCTTC
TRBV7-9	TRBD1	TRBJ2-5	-	CASSPRTGGAIRETQYF	TGTGCCAGCAGCCCCCGGACAGGGGGCGCGATAAGGGAGACCCAGTACTTC
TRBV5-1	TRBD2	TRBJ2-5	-	CASSWGGLAGGQETQYF	TGCGCCAGCAGCTGGGGCGGACTAGCGGGGGGGCAAGAGACCCAGTACTTC
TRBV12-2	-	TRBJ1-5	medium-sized	CASRKTGELSNQPQHF	TGTGCAAGTCGCAAGACAGGGGAGCTGAGCAATCAGCCCCAGCATTTT